The 15 T cell receptor beta chains in this list originate from one sample, sequenced in a study of response to subunit inactivated influenza vaccine (dated by TCRdb to the late 2010s). Library preparation employed RT-PCR. These reads were obtained on an Illumina HiSeq 2500. TCRdb reanalyzed the raw reads on its own, using fastp at Q25 for trimming and MiXCR for clone calling, and kept in-frame beta chains. All rows with the same CDR3 protein become a single entry with the most common DNA and genes. The sample table lists 500,000 to 600,000 distinct CDR3 sequences, 12% to 15% of them with a count of one. Of the sample, approximately 12% is held by the ten largest clones. Source: PBMCs from blood, taken less than 13 days after vaccination. The receptor source for this set is a man over 45 who received an inactivated influenza vaccine. Donor details come from another sample of the same person, matched by shared clones.

This clonotype was observed a few times. The genes are TRBV21-1 and TRBJ2-5. TRBV21-1 is a listed pseudogene. The CDR3 loop spans 15 amino acids. CDR3 amino acids: CASSKGGRFGETQYF. The CDR3 DNA follows: TGTGCCAGCAGCAAAGGGGGTCGGTTCGGGGAGACCCAGTACTTC.

This clonotype was seen at least ten times. This chain connects TRBV4-3 to TRBJ1-3; D uncertain. The V gene lost 0 bases and the J gene lost 0 bases, with 12 bases spanning the gap. Germline values: CDR1 LGHNA, CDR2 YSLEER. The CDR3 has 17 amino acids. CDR3 nucleotide sequence: TGCGCCAGCAGCCAAGATCAAGCGAGTAGCTCTGGAAACACCATATATTTT. Residues: CASSQDQASSSGNTIYF.

This clonotype has more than one count but fewer than ten. V gene TRBV4-3 combines with J gene TRBJ2-7; possible D gene TRBD2, 6 bases. The length of the CDR3 is 15 residues. From germline, CDR1 is LGHNA and CDR2 YSLEER. Deletions cut 4 bases from V and 5 bases from J, with 18 bases between. The CDR3 region is CASSPLHIGGNEQYF. The CDR3 bases are TGCGCCAGCAGCCCCCTCCATATCGGGGGAAACGAGCAGTACTTC.

This clonotype has just a few counts. The chain uses TRBV11-2 and TRBJ2-7; TRBD2 matches at 13 bases. CDR1 SGHAT and CDR2 FQNNGV come from the germline V gene. The CDR3 is 14 residues long. The trim removed 6 bases at V and 7 bases at J, leaving 6 bases unmatched. This CDR3 is CASRPRTSGGEQYF. The CDR3 DNA reads TGTGCCAGCAGGCCCCGGACTAGCGGGGGTGAGCAGTACTTC.

This clonotype was seen more than once but under ten times. The chain uses TRBV5-1 and TRBJ2-7; 7 bases map to TRBD1. Trimming removed 2 bases from V and 3 bases from J; junction bases left unmatched: 5. CDR3 size: 14 residues. From germline, CDR1 is SGHRS and CDR2 YFSETQ. The CDR3 bases are TGCGCCAGCAGCTTCAGGTCAGGGGGCTACGAGCAGTACTTC. It specifies CASSFRSGGYEQYF.

The CDR3, as DNA: TGCAGCGTCGCGGGGTCAGATACGCAGTATTTT. This gives the protein CSVAGSDTQYF. The V call is TRBV29-1, the J call TRBJ2-3, with a possible D match to TRBD2 (6 bases). Looked up from germline, CDR1 is SQVTM and CDR2 is ANQGSEA. Deletions cut 6 bases from V and 4 bases from J, with 8 bases between. The CDR3 totals 11 residues.

The chain uses TRBV29-1 and TRBJ2-5; TRBD2 matches at 7 bases. Germline V lookup: CDR1 SQVTM, CDR2 ANQGSEA. Germline trimming cut 2 bases from V and 5 bases from J; bases unmatched to any gene: 5. This CDR3 has 13 amino acids. CDR3 loop: CSVEQVGGETQYF. CDR3 nucleotides: TGCAGCGTTGAACAGGTGGGAGGGGAGACCCAGTACTTC.

CDR3 region: CASSLHQGLNTEAFF. The DNA of the CDR3 is TGCGCCAGCAGCTTGCATCAGGGGCTCAACACTGAAGCTTTCTTT. This rearrangement joins TRBV5-1 to TRBJ1-1; D perhaps matches TRBD1 (6 bases). V lost 1 base, J lost 2 bases, and 12 bases lay in between. The germline V gene encodes CDR1 SGHRS and CDR2 YFSETQ. The CDR3 is made up of 15 amino acids.

This clonotype was found a few times. This chain connects TRBV4-1 to TRBJ2-7; D is undetermined. Trimming took off 0 bases at V and 1 base at J, with 13 bases between the two ends. Looked up from germline, CDR1 is MGHRA and CDR2 is YSYEKL. The CDR3 sequence is 16 residues long. The CDR3: CASSQERGAGSYEQYF. DNA of the CDR3: TGCGCCAGCAGCCAAGAGAGAGGTGCTGGATCCTACGAGCAGTACTTC.

This clonotype was detected only a few times. The rearrangement joins TRBV28 to TRBJ2-7; 7 nucleotides agree with TRBD1. Germline lookup yields CDR1 MDHEN and CDR2 SYDVKM. The CDR3 covers 13 residues. The trim removed 5 bases at V and 5 bases at J, leaving 6 bases unmatched. The CDR3 coding sequence is TGTGCCAGCAGTCACGGACAGGTTAACGAGCAGTACTTC. Its translation: CASSHGQVNEQYF.

This clonotype was detected only a few times. The V and J genes are TRBV4-2 and TRBJ1-2; D perhaps matches TRBD1 (6 bases). The germline gives CDR1 LGHNA, CDR2 YNFKEQ. CDR3 length: 17 residues. The V end was cut by 0 bases, the J end by 3 bases, with 17 bases between. The DNA of the CDR3 is TGTGCCAGCAGCCAAGAACCGTCCGGGGGGGCCTACTATGGCTACACCTTC. Translating gives CASSQEPSGGAYYGYTF.

V usage is TRBV7-8 and J usage is TRBJ2-5, with 7 bases that match TRBD2. CDR3 size: 18 residues. Germline CDR1 reads SGHVS; CDR2 reads FQNEAQ. J lost 3 bases, V lost 4 bases, and 17 bases had no gene match. CDR3 nucleotide sequence: TGTGCCAGCAGCTATTCACGCTTGTGGGGGGGATTAAAAGAGACCCAGTACTTC. Its protein product is CASSYSRLWGGLKETQYF.

The sample holds a few counts of this clonotype. The V and J genes are TRBV28 and TRBJ2-7; 8 nucleotides line up with TRBD2. Trimming removed 6 bases from V and 3 bases from J; junction bases left unmatched: 13. The CDR3 length is 16 residues. The V gene's germline CDR1 is MDHEN and CDR2 SYDVKM. DNA for the CDR3: TGTGCCAGCAGGACTAGCGCGGATGGGCTTATCTACGAGCAGTACTTC. Residues: CASRTSADGLIYEQYF.

This clonotype has more than one count but fewer than ten. This sequence joins TRBV9 and TRBJ2-7; tentative D call: TRBD2 (6 bases). Trimming pared 7 bases from V and 3 bases from J, leaving 14 bases between. In germline, CDR1 is SGDLS, CDR2 YYNGEE. The CDR3 contains 13 residues. The CDR3 nucleotides read TGTGCCAGCTCGAGAGGAGGGCTCTACGAGCAGTACTTC. The encoded protein is CASSRGGLYEQYF.

The rearrangement joins TRBV2 to TRBJ1-5; D may be TRBD1 (6 bases). The CDR3 has 14 residues. Trimming cost V 6 bases and J 5 bases, with 14 bases left between them. Germline values: CDR1 SNHLY, CDR2 FYNNEI. The CDR3 DNA reads TGTGCCAGCAGCCCGACGGACAGACATCAGCCCCAGCATTTT. Protein product: CASSPTDRHQPQHF.